One sample yielded the 13 T cell receptor beta chains listed below, sequenced in a study of PD-1 blockade in classical Hodgkin lymphoma. Relapse was seen in all patients after autologous stem cell transplantation, and brentuximab vedotin exposure was variable. The table came from immunoSEQ multiplex PCR; TCRdb's copy has only in-frame clones and leaves some out. The sample carries 20,000 to 30,000 clones, approximately 80% recorded once. The sequenced sample was peripheral blood mononuclear cells (PBMCs), obtained before the second cycle of nivolumab. These receptors were obtained from a human donor with classical Hodgkin lymphoma.

This chain links TRBV18 with TRBJ2-5; no reliable D call. The CDR3 loop spans 15 amino acids. V lost 3 bases to trimming and J lost 0 bases, with 11 bases between them. Germline-derived CDR1 and CDR2 are KGHSH and LQKENI. In nucleotides, the CDR3 is TGTGCCAGCTCACCCCTCCCTGCGGACCAAGAGACCCAGTACTTC. Translation gives CASSPLPADQETQYF.

The V gene is TRBV7-8, the J gene TRBJ2-4; the match to TRBD2 covers 7 bases. The CDR3 loop spans 15 amino acids. The V segment lost 5 bases and the J segment 0 bases; nucleotides outside the gene matches: 4. Germline V lookup: CDR1 SGHVS, CDR2 FQNEAQ. The CDR3 coding sequence is TGTGCCAGCAGCGGACTAGGACTAGCCAAAAACATTCAGTACTTC. It is translated as CASSGLGLAKNIQYF.

The chain combines TRBV10-3 with TRBJ1-4, with D tentatively TRBD1 (6 bases). V was clipped by 0 bases and J by 4 bases, with 18 bases between them. The germline V gene has CDR1 ENHRY and CDR2 SYGVKD. The CDR3 has 18 amino acids. As DNA, the CDR3 is TGTGCCATCAGTGAGTCTCGGTCCGTACAGGGCGGTAATGAAAAACTGTTTTTT. This codes for CAISESRSVQGGNEKLFF.

CDR3 amino acids: CASSLVGTGNYEQYF. The CDR3 region has the DNA TGCGCCAGCAGCTTGGTTGGGACAGGGAACTACGAGCAGTACTTC. J is TRBJ2-7 and V is TRBV5-1, with 9 bases fitting TRBD1. This CDR3 has 15 amino acids. The germline CDR1 and CDR2 sequences are SGHRS and YFSETQ. Trimming cost V 0 bases and J 3 bases; bases outside gene matches: 4. The full variable domain, rest sourced from reference TRBV5-1 and TRBJ2-7, is KAGVTQTPRYLIKTRGQQVTLSCSPISGHRSVSWYQQTPGQGLQFLFEYFSETQRNKGNFPGRFSGRQFSNSRSEMNVSTLELGDSALYLCASSLVGTGNYEQYFGPGTRLTVT.

This clone was observed a single time. This chain joins TRBV6-5 and TRBJ1-1; weak D call: TRBD1 (6 bases). This CDR3 is built from 12 residues. In germline, CDR1 is MNHEY, CDR2 SVGAGI. Trimming removed 5 bases at V and 7 bases at J, with 11 bases between. In nucleotides, the CDR3 is TGTGCCAGCAGTCTACAGGGTTATGAAGCTTTCTTT. Protein: CASSLQGYEAFF.

This clone has a handful of counts. V and J are TRBV7-9 and TRBJ1-1; D is uncertain. The CDR3 sequence is 15 residues long. CDR1 and CDR2 from the germline V gene are SEHNR and FQNEAQ (reference sequence). With 1 base removed from V and 4 bases from J, the gap between germline ends came to 13 bases. The CDR3 bases are TGTGCCAGCAGCTTAGTTCGGGCGTCGGGCACTGAAGCTTTCTTT. Translation: CASSLVRASGTEAFF. Combining the CDR3 with reference TRBV7-9 and TRBJ1-1 gives the whole variable domain DTGVSQNPRHKITKRGQNVTFRCDPISEHNRLYWYRQTLGQGPEFLTYFQNEAQLEKSRLLSDRFSAERPKGSFSTLEIQRTEQGDSAMYLCASSLVRASGTEAFFGQGTRLTVV.

This clone occurred once. This rearrangement joins TRBV11-2 to TRBJ2-7; TRBD2 aligns across 7 bases. This CDR3 region has 15 residues. Germline CDR1 reads SGHAT; CDR2 reads FQNNGV. V gave up 1 base and J gave up 0 bases; unmatched junction bases: 3. CDR3 region: CASSLVRGTSYEQYF. The CDR3 DNA is TGTGCCAGCAGCTTAGTGCGGGGGACCTCCTACGAGCAGTACTTC.

CDR3 bases: TGTGCCATCAGTGAGTCGGTCAGCACAGATACGCAGTATTTT. Its translation is CAISESVSTDTQYF. The chain carries TRBV10-3 and TRBJ2-3, with no clear D. Trimming removed 0 bases at V and 0 bases at J, with 4 bases between. CDR3 length: 14 residues. Germline CDR1 is ENHRY and CDR2 is SYGVKD.

This chain uses TRBV6-6 with TRBJ1-2; D gene ambiguous. There are 15 residues in the CDR3. Trimming took 7 bases from V and 4 from J, leaving 19 bases between them. Looked up from germline, CDR1 is MNHNY and CDR2 is SVGAGI (reference sequence). The CDR3 loop is CASKAGWAYGYGYTF. The CDR3, as DNA: TGTGCCAGCAAAGCGGGGTGGGCTTATGGCTATGGCTACACCTTC.

The V call is TRBV5-1, the J call TRBJ1-3; D gene uncertain. Germline-derived CDR1 and CDR2 are SGHRS and YFSETQ. Trimming removed 1 base from V and 2 bases from J, with 10 bases in between. The CDR3 has 15 amino acids. In DNA form, the CDR3 reads TGCGCCAGCAGCTTGATCCAGGCCCCTGGAAACACCATATATTTT. It translates to CASSLIQAPGNTIYF.

CDR3: CSVGETSMNIQYF. Here the CDR3 DNA reads TGCAGCGTTGGGGAAACTAGCATGAACATTCAGTACTTC. The V call is TRBV29-1, the J call TRBJ2-4; weak D call: TRBD2 (6 bases). The CDR3 sequence is 13 residues long. The germline V and J ends were trimmed by 4 bases and 7 bases, with 14 bases remaining between them. CDR1 is SQVTM, CDR2 ANQGSEA, per germline.

V and J are TRBV28 and TRBJ2-5; maybe TRBD1 (6 bases). The DNA end is more similar to TRBJ2-7, so the J call may be wrong. The CDR3 length is 13 residues. Germline V gene data show CDR1 as MDHEN and CDR2 as SYDVKM. This chain's CDR3 is CASSLNRAHEQYF. The CDR3 nucleotides read TGTGCCAGCAGTTTGAACAGGGCGCACGAGCAGTACTTC.

V gene TRBV5-1 combines with J gene TRBJ1-1, with D unclear. This CDR3 has 15 amino acids. Trimming pared 0 bases from V and 1 base from J, leaving 10 bases between. Germline V CDR1 and CDR2: SGHRS, YFSETQ. The CDR3 loop is CASSLDAGSNTEAFF. In DNA form, the CDR3 reads TGCGCCAGCAGCTTGGATGCAGGCTCGAACACTGAAGCTTTCTTT.